These T cell receptor beta chains were read from a single sample in a study of blood T cells in healthy people across ages. Each CDR3 protein gets one entry after TCRdb re-called the 5' RACE reads with MiXCR. The sample lists about 800,000 distinct CDR3 sequences; roughly 25% were seen once. This same sample was also part of a study on T cells of mothers and their children.

The sequenced material came from blood. The receptors originated from a boy aged 5-17 years in good health. CDR3s include the opening cysteine and the closing phenylalanine or tryptophan. D genes are given only for firm matches. Some rows mark clone size as missing; the rest say once, few, many or name a class of expanded clone.

clone_size: -; d_call: -; j_call: TRBJ2-1; v_call: TRBV3-1; cdr3_length: 11; cdr3_aa: CASSQAGRQFF; cdr3_nt: TGTGCCAGCAGCCAAGCCGGCAGGCAGTTCTTC
clone_size: -; d_call: -; j_call: TRBJ2-3; v_call: TRBV7-2; cdr3_length: 15; cdr3_aa: CASTLTDRPFPTQYF; cdr3_nt: TGTGCCAGCACCCTGACTGACCGCCCGTTCCCTACGCAGTATTTT
clone_size: -; d_call: TRBD2; j_call: TRBJ2-5; v_call: TRBV27; cdr3_length: 14; cdr3_aa: CASSLAGVAETQYF; cdr3_nt: TGTGCCAGCAGTTTAGCGGGAGTGGCAGAGACCCAGTACTTC
clone_size: -; d_call: TRBD1; j_call: TRBJ2-7; v_call: TRBV30; cdr3_length: 14; cdr3_aa: CAWSYGTGTYEQYF; cdr3_nt: TGTGCCTGGAGCTACGGGACAGGGACCTACGAGCAGTACTTC
clone_size: -; d_call: TRBD2; j_call: TRBJ2-3; v_call: TRBV20-1; cdr3_length: 15; cdr3_aa: CSAMLAGGNTDTQYF; cdr3_nt: TGCAGTGCTATGCTCGCGGGAGGTAACACAGATACGCAGTATTTT
clone_size: -; d_call: TRBD1; j_call: TRBJ2-1; v_call: TRBV30; cdr3_length: 13; cdr3_aa: CAWTGQGNNEQFF; cdr3_nt: TGTGCCTGGACGGGACAGGGCAACAATGAGCAGTTCTTC
clone_size: -; d_call: TRBD2; j_call: TRBJ2-7; v_call: TRBV12-3/TRBV12-4; cdr3_length: 15; cdr3_aa: CASSLSWGGSFEQYF; cdr3_nt: TGTGCCAGCAGTTTAAGTTGGGGCGGGAGTTTCGAGCAGTACTTC
clone_size: few; d_call: TRBD1; j_call: TRBJ2-2; v_call: TRBV19; cdr3_length: 16; cdr3_aa: CASTPWGTGDTGELFF; cdr3_nt: TGTGCCAGTACCCCTTGGGGGACAGGGGACACCGGGGAGCTGTTTTTT
clone_size: few; d_call: -; j_call: TRBJ2-7; v_call: TRBV25-1; cdr3_length: 14; cdr3_aa: CASSRPGANYEQYF; cdr3_nt: TGTGCCAGCAGCCGGCCTGGGGCGAACTACGAGCAGTACTTC
clone_size: -; d_call: TRBD1; j_call: TRBJ2-5; v_call: TRBV15; cdr3_length: 16; cdr3_aa: CATSRVRTGGGETQYF; cdr3_nt: TGTGCCACCAGCAGAGTGAGGACAGGGGGAGGCGAGACCCAGTACTTC
clone_size: -; d_call: -; j_call: TRBJ2-1; v_call: TRBV20-1; cdr3_length: 14; cdr3_aa: CSARGSGVYNEQFF; cdr3_nt: TGCAGTGCTAGAGGGTCGGGGGTATACAATGAGCAGTTCTTC
clone_size: -; d_call: TRBD1; j_call: TRBJ2-7; v_call: TRBV15; cdr3_length: 17; cdr3_aa: CATSRDWTGVPSYEQYF; cdr3_nt: TGTGCCACCAGCAGAGACTGGACAGGGGTACCGTCCTACGAGCAGTACTTC
clone_size: few; d_call: -; j_call: TRBJ2-3; v_call: TRBV20-1; cdr3_length: 14; cdr3_aa: CSARPPGYTDTQYF; cdr3_nt: TGCAGTGCTAGGCCCCCTGGGTATACAGATACGCAGTATTTT
clone_size: many; d_call: TRBD1; j_call: TRBJ1-2; v_call: TRBV6-4; cdr3_length: 13; cdr3_aa: CASRSRTGGGYTF; cdr3_nt: TGTGCCAGCAGATCCCGGACAGGGGGCGGCTACACCTTC
clone_size: -; d_call: -; j_call: TRBJ1-3; v_call: TRBV5-4; cdr3_length: 14; cdr3_aa: CASSPDRNGNTIYF; cdr3_nt: TGTGCCAGCAGCCCCGACAGAAATGGAAACACCATATATTTT
clone_size: -; d_call: TRBD2; j_call: TRBJ2-1; v_call: TRBV7-2; cdr3_length: 15; cdr3_aa: CASSLAASGRNEQFF; cdr3_nt: TGTGCCAGCAGCTTAGCGGCTAGCGGGAGGAATGAGCAGTTCTTC
clone_size: -; d_call: TRBD1; j_call: TRBJ2-1; v_call: TRBV19; cdr3_length: 13; cdr3_aa: CASRDRGGDEQFF; cdr3_nt: TGTGCCAGTAGGGACAGGGGCGGGGATGAGCAGTTCTTC
clone_size: -; d_call: -; j_call: TRBJ1-4; v_call: TRBV2; cdr3_length: 16; cdr3_aa: CASSEVTATTNEKLFF; cdr3_nt: TGTGCCAGCAGTGAAGTTACGGCCACAACTAATGAAAAACTGTTTTTT
clone_size: -; d_call: -; j_call: TRBJ1-5; v_call: TRBV27; cdr3_length: 13; cdr3_aa: CASSLSATGAQHF; cdr3_nt: TGTGCCAGCAGTTTATCAGCCACTGGCGCCCAGCATTTT
clone_size: -; d_call: -; j_call: TRBJ2-7; v_call: TRBV3-1; cdr3_length: 15; cdr3_aa: CASSQVISGAYEQYF; cdr3_nt: TGTGCCAGCAGCCAAGTTATTTCGGGGGCCTACGAGCAGTACTTC
clone_size: -; d_call: -; j_call: TRBJ2-3; v_call: TRBV7-3; cdr3_length: 15; cdr3_aa: CASSTDRTRTDTQYF; cdr3_nt: TGTGCCAGCAGCACCGACAGGACGCGGACGGATACGCAGTATTTT
clone_size: -; d_call: -; j_call: TRBJ2-5; v_call: TRBV11-2; cdr3_length: 16; cdr3_aa: CASSLEGAGRAETQYF; cdr3_nt: TGTGCCAGCAGCTTAGAGGGGGCCGGAAGGGCAGAGACCCAGTACTTC
clone_size: -; d_call: -; j_call: TRBJ2-5; v_call: TRBV21-1; cdr3_length: 11; cdr3_aa: CASSKASAQYF; cdr3_nt: TGTGCCAGCAGCAAAGCTTCGGCCCAGTACTTC
clone_size: -; d_call: TRBD1; j_call: TRBJ2-7; v_call: TRBV5-1; cdr3_length: 15; cdr3_aa: CASRPRVGQGHEQYF; cdr3_nt: TGCGCCAGCAGACCCCGTGTTGGACAGGGCCACGAGCAGTACTTC
clone_size: -; d_call: TRBD2; j_call: TRBJ2-4; v_call: TRBV7-2; cdr3_length: 19; cdr3_aa: CASSLALISGDLAKNIQYF; cdr3_nt: TGTGCCAGCAGCTTAGCGTTGATTAGCGGGGATCTAGCCAAAAACATTCAGTACTTC
clone_size: few; d_call: TRBD2; j_call: TRBJ2-1; v_call: TRBV4-3; cdr3_length: 17; cdr3_aa: CASSQDPRERELNEQFF; cdr3_nt: TGCGCCAGCAGCCAAGACCCTCGTGAGCGGGAGCTCAATGAGCAGTTCTTC
clone_size: -; d_call: -; j_call: TRBJ2-7; v_call: TRBV7-9; cdr3_length: 15; cdr3_aa: CASSPDTVMYHEQYF; cdr3_nt: TGTGCCAGCAGCCCCGATACGGTGATGTATCACGAGCAGTACTTC
clone_size: -; d_call: -; j_call: TRBJ1-6; v_call: TRBV28; cdr3_length: 15; cdr3_aa: CASSVDSSYNSPLHF; cdr3_nt: TGTGCCAGCAGTGTGGACAGCTCCTATAATTCACCCCTCCACTTT
clone_size: -; d_call: -; j_call: TRBJ2-5; v_call: TRBV12-3/TRBV12-4; cdr3_length: 14; cdr3_aa: CASSFSGGRKTQYF; cdr3_nt: TGTGCCAGCAGTTTCTCGGGGGGCAGAAAGACCCAGTACTTC
clone_size: -; d_call: TRBD1; j_call: TRBJ2-7; v_call: TRBV10-3; cdr3_length: 13; cdr3_aa: CAISQGETYEQYF; cdr3_nt: TGTGCCATCTCACAGGGGGAGACCTACGAGCAGTACTTC
clone_size: few; d_call: -; j_call: TRBJ2-1; v_call: TRBV14; cdr3_length: 13; cdr3_aa: CASSQGGGDEQFF; cdr3_nt: TGTGCCAGCAGCCAAGGCGGGGGCGATGAGCAGTTCTTC
clone_size: few; d_call: -; j_call: TRBJ2-3; v_call: TRBV11-2; cdr3_length: 13; cdr3_aa: CASSRSPTDTQYF; cdr3_nt: TGTGCCAGCAGCCGGAGCCCCACAGATACGCAGTATTTT
clone_size: -; d_call: -; j_call: TRBJ1-3; v_call: TRBV3-1; cdr3_length: 15; cdr3_aa: CASSPSDGSGNTIYF; cdr3_nt: TGTGCCAGCAGCCCCTCGGATGGATCTGGAAACACCATATATTTT
clone_size: once; d_call: -; j_call: TRBJ2-7; v_call: TRBV29-1; cdr3_length: 14; cdr3_aa: CSVEGGPQSYEQYF; cdr3_nt: TGCAGCGTTGAAGGGGGACCCCAATCCTACGAGCAGTACTTC
clone_size: once; d_call: -; j_call: TRBJ2-2; v_call: TRBV19; cdr3_length: 14; cdr3_aa: CASSMGQGAGELFF; cdr3_nt: TGTGCCAGTAGTATGGGCCAGGGAGCCGGGGAGCTGTTTTTT
clone_size: -; d_call: TRBD1; j_call: TRBJ2-1; v_call: TRBV5-1; cdr3_length: 15; cdr3_aa: CASSLTGAEYNEQFF; cdr3_nt: TGCGCCAGCAGCCTGACAGGGGCGGAATACAATGAGCAGTTCTTC
clone_size: -; d_call: TRBD1; j_call: TRBJ2-1; v_call: TRBV6-2/TRBV6-3; cdr3_length: 14; cdr3_aa: CASTTNRGYNEQFF; cdr3_nt: TGTGCCAGCACCACCAACAGGGGATACAATGAGCAGTTCTTC
clone_size: many; d_call: -; j_call: TRBJ1-1; v_call: TRBV29-1; cdr3_length: 10; cdr3_aa: CSVGATEAFF; cdr3_nt: TGCAGCGTAGGGGCCACTGAAGCTTTCTTT
clone_size: -; d_call: -; j_call: TRBJ2-5; v_call: TRBV7-9; cdr3_length: 14; cdr3_aa: CACSLARQTGTQYF; cdr3_nt: TGTGCCTGCAGCTTAGCGCGACAGACGGGGACCCAGTACTTC
clone_size: -; d_call: -; j_call: TRBJ2-5; v_call: TRBV4-2; cdr3_length: 15; cdr3_aa: CASSQDRTAQTTQYF; cdr3_nt: TGTGCCAGCAGCCAAGATCGAACAGCGCAGACCACCCAGTACTTC
clone_size: -; d_call: -; j_call: TRBJ1-2; v_call: TRBV7-9; cdr3_length: 13; cdr3_aa: CASSDRVDGGYTF; cdr3_nt: TGTGCCAGCAGCGACCGGGTGGACGGTGGCTACACCTTC
clone_size: -; d_call: TRBD2; j_call: TRBJ2-7; v_call: TRBV5-1; cdr3_length: 16; cdr3_aa: CASSLDGTSGTYEQYF; cdr3_nt: TGCGCCAGCAGCTTAGATGGGACTAGCGGGACCTACGAGCAGTACTTC
clone_size: few; d_call: -; j_call: TRBJ2-7; v_call: TRBV4-3; cdr3_length: 16; cdr3_aa: CASSQEADGPTYEQYF; cdr3_nt: TGCGCCAGCAGCCAAGAGGCGGACGGTCCAACCTACGAGCAGTACTTC
clone_size: few; d_call: -; j_call: TRBJ2-1; v_call: TRBV20-1; cdr3_length: 14; cdr3_aa: CSARDTVSYNEQFF; cdr3_nt: TGCAGTGCTAGAGATACGGTATCCTACAATGAGCAGTTCTTC
clone_size: few; d_call: TRBD2; j_call: TRBJ2-7; v_call: TRBV29-1; cdr3_length: 12; cdr3_aa: CSVDSAGGEQYF; cdr3_nt: TGCAGCGTTGACAGCGCGGGAGGGGAGCAGTACTTC
clone_size: once; d_call: -; j_call: TRBJ1-2; v_call: TRBV6-2/TRBV6-3; cdr3_length: 12; cdr3_aa: CASSRTPDGYTF; cdr3_nt: TGTGCCAGCAGCCGGACACCAGATGGCTACACCTTC
clone_size: -; d_call: -; j_call: TRBJ2-1; v_call: TRBV30; cdr3_length: 12; cdr3_aa: CAWSGGHPEQFF; cdr3_nt: TGTGCCTGGAGTGGGGGACATCCTGAGCAGTTCTTC
clone_size: -; d_call: TRBD1; j_call: TRBJ1-1; v_call: TRBV19; cdr3_length: 12; cdr3_aa: CASRTGVGEAFF; cdr3_nt: TGTGCCAGTAGGACAGGGGTTGGTGAAGCTTTCTTT
clone_size: -; d_call: -; j_call: TRBJ1-1; v_call: TRBV6-6; cdr3_length: 14; cdr3_aa: CASRDSRGNTEAFF; cdr3_nt: TGTGCCAGCAGAGACTCCCGGGGGAACACTGAAGCTTTCTTT
clone_size: many; d_call: TRBD2; j_call: TRBJ2-5; v_call: TRBV4-2; cdr3_length: 17; cdr3_aa: CASSQGTGTSGKETQYF; cdr3_nt: TGTGCCAGCAGCCAAGGGACCGGGACTAGCGGGAAGGAGACCCAGTACTTC
clone_size: -; d_call: -; j_call: TRBJ1-3; v_call: TRBV3-1; cdr3_length: 16; cdr3_aa: CASSQDWVQNGNTIYF; cdr3_nt: TGTGCCAGCAGCCAAGATTGGGTCCAGAACGGAAACACCATATATTTT
clone_size: -; d_call: -; j_call: TRBJ2-3; v_call: TRBV12-3/TRBV12-4; cdr3_length: 16; cdr3_aa: CASSNVAGRGTDTQYF; cdr3_nt: TGTGCCAGCAGCAATGTGGCGGGTAGGGGGACAGATACGCAGTATTTT
clone_size: -; d_call: -; j_call: TRBJ1-1; v_call: TRBV4-2; cdr3_length: 15; cdr3_aa: CASSQEDFKNTEAFF; cdr3_nt: TGTGCCAGCAGCCAGGAGGACTTTAAGAACACTGAAGCTTTCTTT
clone_size: -; d_call: TRBD1; j_call: TRBJ2-7; v_call: TRBV29-1; cdr3_length: 15; cdr3_aa: CSAWGTALSSYEQYF; cdr3_nt: TGCAGCGCGTGGGGGACAGCGTTATCATCCTACGAGCAGTACTTC